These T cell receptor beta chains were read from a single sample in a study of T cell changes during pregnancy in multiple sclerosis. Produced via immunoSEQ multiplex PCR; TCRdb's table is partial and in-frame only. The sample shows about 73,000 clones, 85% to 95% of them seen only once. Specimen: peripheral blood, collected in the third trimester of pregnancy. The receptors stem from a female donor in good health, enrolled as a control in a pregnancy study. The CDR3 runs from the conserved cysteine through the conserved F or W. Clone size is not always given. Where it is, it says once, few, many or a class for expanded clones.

cdr3_aa: CASSLLKGGTAKNIQYF
clone_size: NA
j_call: TRBJ2-4
v_call: TRBV5-6

cdr3_aa: CASSQSDNEQFF
clone_size: NA
j_call: TRBJ2-1
v_call: TRBV5-4

cdr3_aa: CASSLEGTDTQYF
clone_size: NA
j_call: TRBJ2-3
v_call: TRBV5-1

cdr3_aa: CASSLASGSSETQYF
clone_size: NA
j_call: TRBJ2-5
v_call: TRBV27

cdr3_aa: CASSGERTGRYNAYEQYF
clone_size: NA
j_call: TRBJ2-7
v_call: TRBV2

cdr3_aa: CASSQDGLAETQYF
clone_size: NA
j_call: TRBJ2-5
v_call: TRBV4-1

cdr3_aa: CASSIAGTGGGYTF
clone_size: NA
j_call: TRBJ1-2
v_call: TRBV19

cdr3_aa: CASSFGRGGYEQYF
clone_size: NA
j_call: TRBJ2-7
v_call: TRBV27

cdr3_aa: CASSPDSGNTIYF
clone_size: NA
j_call: TRBJ1-3
v_call: TRBV19

cdr3_aa: CASSSLRAYGYTF
clone_size: NA
j_call: TRBJ1-2
v_call: TRBV6-5

cdr3_aa: CASSLGQGNTEAFF
clone_size: NA
j_call: TRBJ1-1
v_call: TRBV28

cdr3_aa: CASSTAGGRYQETQYF
clone_size: NA
j_call: TRBJ2-5
v_call: TRBV5-1

cdr3_aa: CASSLTAGAGYTEAFF
clone_size: NA
j_call: TRBJ1-1
v_call: TRBV7-3

cdr3_aa: CASSGGGQSTDTQYF
clone_size: NA
j_call: TRBJ2-3
v_call: TRBV11-2

cdr3_aa: CASSLDGQGVTTEAFF
clone_size: NA
j_call: TRBJ1-1
v_call: TRBV5-1

cdr3_aa: CASSQVYISGNTIYF
clone_size: NA
j_call: TRBJ1-3
v_call: TRBV4-1

cdr3_aa: CASSLTGTGLGNSPLHF
clone_size: NA
j_call: TRBJ1-6
v_call: TRBV5-8

cdr3_aa: CASRLDVGRGAKNIQYF
clone_size: NA
j_call: TRBJ2-4
v_call: TRBV5-6

cdr3_aa: CAISEGGARNNEQFF
clone_size: NA
j_call: TRBJ2-1
v_call: TRBV10-3

cdr3_aa: CASSEGRGSSYNEQFF
clone_size: NA
j_call: TRBJ2-1
v_call: TRBV10-2

cdr3_aa: CASRRPGGRLETQYF
clone_size: once
j_call: TRBJ2-5
v_call: TRBV28

cdr3_aa: CATRPAGGNTGELFF
clone_size: NA
j_call: TRBJ2-2
v_call: TRBV7-2

cdr3_aa: CASSFGTANTEAFF
clone_size: NA
j_call: TRBJ1-1
v_call: TRBV7-8